Reported below is one TCR beta chain. Its antigen is undetermined. The data were produced by immunoSEQ multiplex PCR, yet TCRdb's version contains in-frame clones alone and is incomplete. The data hold 150,000 to 200,000 clones, with approximately 62% observed a single time. The source of the sample is a study of shared clonotypes between healthy human individuals. HIV-negative, healthy adults without recent acute infections or vaccinations were the donors. Study-wide points: Exclusively blood specimens were collected; tissue repertoires likely differ. Clonotype sharing among donors likely depends on sequencing depth. The study found lower generation probabilities in non-shared clonotypes than in those shared by all four donors.

The sequence came from a man aged 25-45 years in good health. The sample comprised memory CD4+ T cells sorted from blood. Subset reported: CD45RA-negative fraction.

The CDR3 nucleotides read TGTGCCAGCAGTCGGACAGCTGCAACTAATGAAAAACTGTTTTTT. Amino acids: CASSRTAATNEKLFF. The chain has TRBV6-5 and TRBJ1-4, with a possible D match to TRBD1 (6 bases). Trimming shortened V by 5 bases and J by 0 bases, and 10 bases separated the two germline ends. The CDR3 loop spans 15 amino acids. Germline V CDR1 and CDR2: MNHEY, SVGAGI.